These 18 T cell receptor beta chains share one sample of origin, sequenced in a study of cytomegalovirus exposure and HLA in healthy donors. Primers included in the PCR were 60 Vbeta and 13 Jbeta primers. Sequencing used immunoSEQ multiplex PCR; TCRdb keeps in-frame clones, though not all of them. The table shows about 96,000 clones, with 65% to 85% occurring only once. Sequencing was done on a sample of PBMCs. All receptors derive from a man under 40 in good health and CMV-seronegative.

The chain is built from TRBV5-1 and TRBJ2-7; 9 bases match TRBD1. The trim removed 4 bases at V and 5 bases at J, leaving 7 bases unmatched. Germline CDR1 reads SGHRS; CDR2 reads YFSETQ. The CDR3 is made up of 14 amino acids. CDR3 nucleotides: TGCGCCAGCAGCCCGGGGGACAGGGCAGACGAGCAGTACTTC. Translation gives CASSPGDRADEQYF.

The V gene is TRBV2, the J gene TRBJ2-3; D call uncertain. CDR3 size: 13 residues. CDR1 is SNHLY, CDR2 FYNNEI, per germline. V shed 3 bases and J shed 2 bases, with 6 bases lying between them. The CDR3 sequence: CASSDYNTDTQYF. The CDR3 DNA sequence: TGTGCCAGCAGTGATTATAACACAGATACGCAGTATTTT.

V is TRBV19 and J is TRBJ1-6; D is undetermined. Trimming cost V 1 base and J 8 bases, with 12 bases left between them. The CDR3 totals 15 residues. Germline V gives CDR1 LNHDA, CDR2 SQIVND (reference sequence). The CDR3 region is CASSIVFHPDSPLHF. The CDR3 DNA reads TGTGCCAGTAGTATAGTGTTCCACCCAGATTCACCCCTCCACTTT.

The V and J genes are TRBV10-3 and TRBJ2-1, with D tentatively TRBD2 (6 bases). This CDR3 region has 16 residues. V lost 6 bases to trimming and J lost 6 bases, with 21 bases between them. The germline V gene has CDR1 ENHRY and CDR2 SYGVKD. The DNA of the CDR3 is TGTGCCATCAGCCAAAACCGGGACTCCGGACTCAATGAGCAGTTCTTC. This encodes CAISQNRDSGLNEQFF.

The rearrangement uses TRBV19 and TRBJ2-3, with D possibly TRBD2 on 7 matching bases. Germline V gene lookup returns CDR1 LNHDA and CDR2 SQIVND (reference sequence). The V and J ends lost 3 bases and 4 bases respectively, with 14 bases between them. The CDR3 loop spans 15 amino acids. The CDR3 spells CASSMGGGPADTQYF. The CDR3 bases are TGTGCCAGTAGTATGGGAGGGGGGCCGGCAGATACGCAGTATTTT.

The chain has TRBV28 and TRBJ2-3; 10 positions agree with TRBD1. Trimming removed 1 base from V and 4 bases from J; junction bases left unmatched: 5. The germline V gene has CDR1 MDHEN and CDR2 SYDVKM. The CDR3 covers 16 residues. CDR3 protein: CASSLLGQGRADTQYF. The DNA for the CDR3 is TGTGCCAGCAGTTTATTGGGACAGGGGAGGGCAGATACGCAGTATTTT.

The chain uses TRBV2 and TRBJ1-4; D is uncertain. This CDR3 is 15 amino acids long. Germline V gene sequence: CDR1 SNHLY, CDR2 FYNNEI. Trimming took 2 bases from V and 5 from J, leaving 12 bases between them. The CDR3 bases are TGTGCCAGCAGTGAATTGGGCGTTACAAATGAAAAACTGTTTTTT. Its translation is CASSELGVTNEKLFF.

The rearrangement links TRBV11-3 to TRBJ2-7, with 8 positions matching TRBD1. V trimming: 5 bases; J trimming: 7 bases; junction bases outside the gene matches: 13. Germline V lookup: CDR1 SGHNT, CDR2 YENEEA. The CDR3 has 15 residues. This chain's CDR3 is CASSPTGQGVSEQYF. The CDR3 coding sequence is TGTGCCAGCAGCCCCACCGGACAGGGAGTTAGTGAGCAGTACTTC.

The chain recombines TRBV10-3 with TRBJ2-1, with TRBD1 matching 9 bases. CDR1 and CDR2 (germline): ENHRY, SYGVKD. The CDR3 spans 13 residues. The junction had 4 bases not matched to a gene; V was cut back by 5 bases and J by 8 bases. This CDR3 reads CAISQRTGDEQFF. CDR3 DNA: TGTGCCATCAGTCAGCGGACAGGGGATGAGCAGTTCTTC.

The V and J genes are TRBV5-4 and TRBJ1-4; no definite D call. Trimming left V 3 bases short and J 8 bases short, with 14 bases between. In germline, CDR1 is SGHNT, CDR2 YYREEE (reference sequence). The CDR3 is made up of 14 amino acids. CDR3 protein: CASSSSISGEKLFF. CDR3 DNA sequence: TGTGCCAGCAGCTCATCTATTTCCGGGGAAAAACTGTTTTTT.

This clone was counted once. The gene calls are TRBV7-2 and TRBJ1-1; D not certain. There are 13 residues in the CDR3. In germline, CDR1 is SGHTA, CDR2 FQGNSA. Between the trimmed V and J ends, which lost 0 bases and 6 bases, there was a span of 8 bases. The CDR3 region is CASSLALPPEAFF. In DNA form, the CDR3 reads TGTGCCAGCAGCTTAGCCCTACCGCCTGAAGCTTTCTTT.

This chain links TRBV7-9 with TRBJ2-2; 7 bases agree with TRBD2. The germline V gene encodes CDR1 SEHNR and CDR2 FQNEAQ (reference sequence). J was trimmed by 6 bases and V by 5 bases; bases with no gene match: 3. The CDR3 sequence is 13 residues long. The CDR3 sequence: CASSTSEAGELFF. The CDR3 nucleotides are TGTGCCAGCAGCACTAGCGAAGCCGGGGAGCTGTTTTTT.

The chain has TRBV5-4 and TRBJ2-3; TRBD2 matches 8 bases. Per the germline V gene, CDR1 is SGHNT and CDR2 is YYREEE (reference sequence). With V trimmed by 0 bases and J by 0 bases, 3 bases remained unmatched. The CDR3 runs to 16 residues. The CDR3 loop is CASSLDSGASTDTQYF. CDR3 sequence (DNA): TGTGCCAGCAGCTTGGATAGCGGGGCTAGCACAGATACGCAGTATTTT.

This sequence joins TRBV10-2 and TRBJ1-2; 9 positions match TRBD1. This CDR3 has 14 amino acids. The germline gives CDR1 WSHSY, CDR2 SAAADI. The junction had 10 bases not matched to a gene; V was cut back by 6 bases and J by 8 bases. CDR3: CASRAGTGHNGYTF. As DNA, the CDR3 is TGCGCCAGCAGGGCCGGGACAGGGCATAACGGCTACACCTTC.

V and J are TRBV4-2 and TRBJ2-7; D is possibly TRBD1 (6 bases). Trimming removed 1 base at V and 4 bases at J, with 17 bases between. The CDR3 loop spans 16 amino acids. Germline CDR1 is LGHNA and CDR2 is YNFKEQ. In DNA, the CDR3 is TGTGCCAGCAGCCAAGTCACACCCGGGACAAATTACGAGCAGTACTTC. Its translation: CASSQVTPGTNYEQYF.

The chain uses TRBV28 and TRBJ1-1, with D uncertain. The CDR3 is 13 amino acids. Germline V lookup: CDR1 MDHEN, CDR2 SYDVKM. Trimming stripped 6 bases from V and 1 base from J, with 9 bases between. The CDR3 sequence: CASSLFSNTEAFF. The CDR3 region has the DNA TGTGCCAGCAGCCTCTTTTCGAACACTGAAGCTTTCTTT. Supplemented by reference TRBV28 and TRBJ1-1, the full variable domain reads DVKVTQSSRYLVKRTGEKVFLECVQDMDHENMFWYRQDPGLGLRLIYFSYDVKMKEKGDIPEGYSVSREKKERFSLILESASTNQTSMYLCASSLFSNTEAFFGQGTRLTVV.

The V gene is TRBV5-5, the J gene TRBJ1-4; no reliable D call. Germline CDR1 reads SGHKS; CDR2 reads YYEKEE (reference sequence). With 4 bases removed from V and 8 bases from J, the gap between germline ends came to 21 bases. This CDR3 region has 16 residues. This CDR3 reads CASSPRDYSSGEKLFF. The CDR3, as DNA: TGTGCCAGCAGCCCCCGAGATTATAGCTCGGGGGAAAAACTGTTTTTT.

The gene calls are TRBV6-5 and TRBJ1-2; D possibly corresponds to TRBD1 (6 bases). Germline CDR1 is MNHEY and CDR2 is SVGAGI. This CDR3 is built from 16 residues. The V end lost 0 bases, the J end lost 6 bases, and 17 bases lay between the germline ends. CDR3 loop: CASSYSRFGRGDGYTF. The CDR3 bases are TGTGCCAGCAGTTACTCGAGGTTCGGCAGGGGAGATGGCTACACCTTC.